This entry lists 23 T cell receptor beta chains sequenced from one sample in a study of tumor and adjacent non-tumor tissue in lung cancer. Three rounds of nested PCR, following a modified ARM-PCR protocol, produced the TCRbeta library. TCRdb re-analysed the multiplex PCR reads in MiXCR, keeping a single row per CDR3 protein. The sample consists of some 99,000 distinct CDR3 sequences, 75% of them appearing once. The template was RNA from unsorted bulk tissue. The sample comprised lung tumor tissue. These receptors originate from a woman in her fifties or sixties with non-small cell lung cancer.

By frequency in the sample, this clonotype is medium-sized. CDR3 protein: CASSRGNDRGAFF. As DNA, the CDR3 is TGTGCCAGCAGCCGAGGAAATGACAGGGGAGCTTTCTTT. The rearrangement joins TRBV11-3 to TRBJ1-1; TRBD1 aligns across 8 bases. This CDR3 is 13 amino acids long. Germline V CDR1 and CDR2: SGHNT, YENEEA. With V trimmed by 5 bases and J by 10 bases, 9 bases remained unmatched.

Comments on this clonotype: Sequence at one end of the junction differs from germline and may be a read error. The rearrangement uses TRBV10-1 and TRBJ2-3; 11 nucleotides line up with TRBD2. The CDR3 is 17 residues long. Germline CDR1 is WNHNN and CDR2 is SYGVQD (reference sequence). The CDR3 sequence: CDSSDSASGRSGDTRYF. The CDR3 DNA sequence: TGCGACAGCAGTGACTCTGCTAGCGGGAGGAGCGGGGATACGCGGTATTTT.

The V gene is TRBV28, the J gene TRBJ1-4, with TRBD1 identical over 9 bases. With V trimmed by 2 bases and J by 3 bases, 4 bases remained unmatched. Germline loops: CDR1 MDHEN, CDR2 SYDVKM. The CDR3 is 16 amino acids. The CDR3 DNA follows: TGTGCCAGCAGTTTAAAACAGGGGGCATCTAATGAAAAACTGTTTTTT. It yields the protein CASSLKQGASNEKLFF.

This chain joins TRBV20-1 and TRBJ1-5; maybe TRBD2 (5 bases). The end of the DNA aligns better with TRBJ2-3, so the J call may be wrong. This CDR3 comprises 12 residues. From germline, CDR1 is DFQATT and CDR2 SNEGSKA (reference sequence). CDR3 DNA: TGCAGTGCTAGATACGGGAATCAGCCCCAGTATTTT. This gives the protein CSARYGNQPQYF.

The V gene is TRBV4-3, the J gene TRBJ2-1; D gene uncertain. This CDR3 is 16 amino acids long. The V gene's germline CDR1 is LGHNA and CDR2 YSLEER. The chain's CDR3 is CTISKGPISSYNEQFF. The CDR3 nucleotides are TGCACCATCAGCAAAGGTCCCATCAGCTCCTACAATGAGCAGTTCTTC.

This clonotype is a singleton in its sample. Mismatch with germline at one junction end may stem from a read error. The chain recombines TRBV10-1 with TRBJ2-2; TRBD2 matches at 8 bases. Germline-derived CDR1 and CDR2 are WNHNN and SYGVQD (reference sequence). The CDR3 runs to 15 residues. The CDR3 DNA reads as TGCGCCAGCAGTGTGGAGCGGGAGCGGACCGGGGGGCTGTTTTTT. Residues: CASSVERERTGGLFF.

This clonotype was picked up a small number of times. It may be a read error: a sequence one base away is much more abundant. This chain links TRBV28 with TRBJ2-3; D is uncertain. V lost 6 bases to trimming and J lost 1 base, with 14 bases between them. Germline assignment: CDR1 MDHEN and CDR2 SYDVKM. CDR3 size: 15 residues. DNA for the CDR3: TGTGCCAGCAGCCCCCCAGGTTCCCGCACAGATACGCAGTATTTT. It encodes CASSPPGSRTDTQYF.

This clonotype was picked up a small number of times. A much larger clone is a single base away; this may be a read error. This rearrangement joins TRBV4-3 to TRBJ2-1, with 9 bases identical to TRBD2. The germline CDR1 and CDR2 sequences are LGHNA and YSLEER. The CDR3 contains 16 residues. The ends lost 6 bases at V and 3 bases at J; junction bases unmatched: 9. For the CDR3, the DNA is TGCGCCAGCAGGCATCTGACTAGCGGCAACTACAATGAGCAGTTCTTC. It translates to CASRHLTSGNYNEQFF.

Comment on this clonotype: A read error may be the cause here, since a much bigger clone is one base away. The genes are TRBV7-9 and TRBJ1-5, with D possibly being TRBD1 (5 bases). Germline assignment: CDR1 SEHNR and CDR2 FQNEAQ (reference sequence). The length of the CDR3 is 16 residues. CDR3 sequence (DNA): TGTGCCATCAGCTTAGAACTGGGGGTCGGCAATCAGCCCCAGCATTTT. This codes for CAISLELGVGNQPQHF.

Only one count was recorded for this clonotype. A much larger clone lies a single base off, so this may be a read error. The CDR3 carries no conserved terminal phenylalanine or tryptophan, so it likely arises from a read error. CDR3 loop: CSARRGQGDTEAFL. For the CDR3, the DNA is TGCAGTGCTAGACGGGGACAGGGAGACACTGAAGCTTTCCTT. This chain uses TRBV20-1 with TRBJ1-1; the match to TRBD1 covers 9 bases. CDR1 DFQATT and CDR2 SNEGSKA come from the germline V gene (reference sequence). V lost 2 bases, J lost 3 bases, and 4 bases stayed unmatched. This CDR3 region has 14 residues.

With regard to this clonotype: Given a much more abundant clone one base away, this may be a read error. The chain uses TRBV5-1 and TRBJ1-5; D might be TRBD1 (6 bases). The CDR3 runs to 13 residues. CDR1 is SGHRS, CDR2 YFSETQ, per germline. Trimming shortened V by 6 bases and J by 3 bases, and 10 bases separated the two germline ends. CDR3 DNA sequence: TGCGCCAGCATTAAGGGGGACAATCAGCCCCAGCATTTT. It codes for CASIKGDNQPQHF.

As to this clonotype: One end of the junction varies from germline; a read error may be responsible. The chain has TRBV29-1 and TRBJ2-1, with 9 bases lining up with TRBD2. The CDR3 runs to 14 residues. CDR1 SQVTM and CDR2 ANQGSEA come from the germline V gene. The CDR3 loop is CSVEPSGKLNEQLF. CDR3 sequence (DNA): TGCAGCGTTGAGCCTAGCGGGAAGCTCAATGAGCAACTCTTC.

This clonotype was recorded a few times. One end of the junction is discordant with germline, which a read error may explain. The rearrangement joins TRBV11-1 to TRBJ1-6, with D perhaps TRBD1 (6 bases). This CDR3 has 15 residues. CDR1 and CDR2 from the germline V gene are SGHAT and FQDESV (reference sequence). For the CDR3, the DNA is TGTGCCAGCAGCTACGGACAGTCTTATAATTCGCCCCTCCACTTT. Protein product: CASSYGQSYNSPLHF.

A few counts support this clonotype. This may come from a read error, since a much larger clone is one base off. The chain uses TRBV20-1 and TRBJ2-7; D possibly matches TRBD1 or TRBD2 (6 bases each). This CDR3 comprises 12 residues. Germline CDR1 reads DFQATT; CDR2 reads SNEGSKA (reference sequence). The CDR3 region has the DNA TGCAGAGCTACCGGGGGCCCCGGCGAGCAGTACTTC. Its translation: CRATGGPGEQYF.

A word on this clonotype: One end of the junction fails to match germline, which may point to a read error. This chain joins TRBV11-2 and TRBJ1-2; 7 nucleotides line up with TRBD1. Germline V gene lookup returns CDR1 SGHAT and CDR2 FQNNGV. The CDR3 spans 15 residues. The CDR3 DNA reads as TGTGCCAACAGCTTAGTACGGGACAGCCAGCATGGCTTCACCTTC. Translating it yields CANSLVRDSQHGFTF.

A word on this clonotype: Sequence at one end of the junction differs from germline and may be a read error. The chain combines TRBV11-3 with TRBJ1-1; no firm D call. Per the germline V gene, CDR1 is SGHNT and CDR2 is YENEEA. There are 15 residues in the CDR3. CDR3 in amino acids: CVSSLDSGRGTETFF. The CDR3 DNA sequence: TGTGTCAGCAGCTTAGATTCGGGGAGAGGTACTGAAACTTTCTTT.

This clonotype was counted ten times or more. This chain connects TRBV20-1 to TRBJ2-1, with 13 bases identical to TRBD2. The V and J ends lost 3 bases and 6 bases, in that order; junction bases with no gene match: 8. CDR1 is DFQATT, CDR2 SNEGSKA, per germline (reference sequence). The CDR3 has 16 amino acids. The CDR3 spells CSASPLGLAGVNEQFF. DNA for the CDR3: TGCAGTGCTAGCCCCCTTGGACTAGCGGGAGTCAATGAGCAGTTCTTC.

On this clonotype: The CDR3 ends on some other residue instead of the conserved phenylalanine or tryptophan, so this is likely a read error. Because the CDR3's place on the DNA is in doubt, the DNA is left out and the CDR3 is given as listed by TCRdb. The chain uses TRBV20-1 and TRBJ1-5. CDR1 and CDR2 (germline): DFQATT, SNEGSKA (reference sequence). The CDR3 comprises 12 residues, both ends counted. The CDR3 spells CSAGRMGQPRHS.

Concerning this clonotype itself: One end of the junction does not line up with germline, which may come from a read error. The chain joins TRBV29-1 to TRBJ1-1; the match to TRBD1 covers 7 bases. The CDR3 has 14 amino acids. The germline CDR1 and CDR2 sequences are SQVTM and ANQGSEA. CDR3 bases: TGCAGCGTTGAAGATGGACAGGTGAACACTGAAGCTTACTTT. It specifies CSVEDGQVNTEAYF.

On this clonotype itself: The junction shows a germline mismatch at one end, possibly a read error. V is TRBV5-1 and J is TRBJ2-3; 8 bases fit TRBD1. This CDR3 has 16 residues. The germline V gene encodes CDR1 SGHRS and CDR2 YFSETQ. The CDR3 nucleotides read TGCGCTAGCAGCTCCGGGACAGGAGGACTCACAGATACGCAGTATTTT. Translation gives CASSSGTGGLTDTQYF.

With regard to this clonotype: The final CDR3 position lacks the conserved phenylalanine or tryptophan, pointing to a likely read error. It is unclear where the CDR3 begins or ends on the DNA, so no DNA is shown, and the CDR3 is as TCRdb lists it. The V call is TRBV6-5, the J call TRBJ2-3. The CDR3 is made up of 13 amino acids, end residues included. Germline assignment: CDR1 MNHEY and CDR2 SVGAGI. The CDR3 loop reads CASSYTDTDTQYY.

As regards this clonotype: Since the CDR3 does not end with the conserved phenylalanine or tryptophan, this likely comes from a read error. The DNA is left out, because the CDR3 cannot be placed on it with certainty; the CDR3 is given as TCRdb lists it. This sequence joins TRBV12-3 or TRBV12-4 and TRBJ2-2; the table assigns TRBD2, which was not confirmed against the DNA. 15 amino acids form the CDR3, both terminal residues included. CDR3 protein: CASSLIPGGTGELFI.

This clonotype has more than one count but fewer than ten. This sequence joins TRBV20-1 and TRBJ2-7; a weak D match, TRBD2 (5 bases). Germline CDR1 is DFQATT and CDR2 is SNEGSKA (reference sequence). There are 14 residues in the CDR3. This CDR3 reads CSSRGLQGSYEQYV. The DNA for the CDR3 is TGCAGCTCAAGAGGACTCCAAGGATCCTACGAGCAGTACGTC.